Shown below are 11 T cell receptor beta chains from a single sample sequenced in a study of T cells in Graves' hyperthyroidism and ophthalmopathy. Researchers took RNA transcripts and amplified the TCR beta CDR3 regions from them. With the HTBI primer set, the TCR CDR3 went through a first round of RT-PCR. TCRdb reanalysed the multiplex PCR reads using MiXCR and keeps one entry per CDR3 protein. This table has about 37,000 distinct CDR3 sequences, about 50% appearing once. Sequenced sample: blood. Source of these receptors: a man aged 40-49 years with Graves' ophthalmopathy.

The rearrangement links TRBV10-3 to TRBJ2-7, with 7 positions matching TRBD1. This CDR3 is built from 15 residues. J was trimmed by 3 bases and V by 4 bases; bases with no gene match: 9. The germline V gene encodes CDR1 ENHRY and CDR2 SYGVKD. This chain's CDR3 is CAISARTGLIYEQYF. CDR3 bases: TGTGCCATCAGTGCTAGGACAGGCTTAATCTACGAGCAGTACTTC.

For this clonotype: The junction departs from germline at one end; a sequencing error may be responsible. The rearrangement joins TRBV7-9 to TRBJ1-1; 8 nucleotides agree with TRBD1. The CDR3 loop spans 12 amino acids. CDR1 and CDR2 from the germline V gene are SEHNR and FQNEAQ (reference sequence). In nucleotides, the CDR3 is TGCGCCAGCAGCCCTGGCAGGGGGCCAGCTTTCTTT. This translates into CASSPGRGPAFF.

This clonotype was counted many times. The genes are TRBV19 and TRBJ2-7; D uncertain. The CDR3 totals 14 residues. Trimming shortened V by 1 base and J by 1 base, and 8 bases separated the two germline ends. Germline assignment: CDR1 LNHDA and CDR2 SQIVND (reference sequence). This CDR3 reads CASSIGFRSYEQYF. In nucleotides, the CDR3 is TGTGCCAGTAGTATAGGATTCCGATCCTACGAGCAGTACTTC. The entire variable domain, with the rest obtained from reference TRBV19 and TRBJ2-7, is as follows: DGGITQSPKYLFRKEGQNVTLSCEQNLNHDAMYWYRQDPGQGLRLIYYSQIVNDFQKGDIAEGYSVSREKKESFPLTVTSAQKNPTAFYLCASSIGFRSYEQYFGPGTRLTVT.

Points on this clonotype: Its ends do not fully match the called genes, so a read error is possible. This chain uses TRBV7-9 with TRBJ1-1; D is unclear. The CDR3 is 15 amino acids. In germline, CDR1 is SEHNR, CDR2 FQNEAQ (reference sequence). CDR3 protein: CASSPLRPSNTEAFF. DNA of the CDR3: TGCGCCAGCAGCCCACTCAGACCTTCGAATACTGAAGCTTTCTTT. Full variable domain (remainder filled in from reference TRBV7-9 and TRBJ1-1): DTGVSQNPRHKITKRGQNVTFRCDPISEHNRLYWYRQTLGQGPEFLTYFQNEAQLEKSRLLSDRFSAERPKGSFSTLEIQRTEQGDSAMYLCASSPLRPSNTEAFFGQGTRLTVV.

The table lists this clonotype with many counts. This chain links TRBV2 with TRBJ2-1; a possible D gene is TRBD2 (6 bases). CDR3 length: 14 amino acids. V shed 3 bases and J shed 4 bases, with 10 bases lying between them. Germline V gene lookup returns CDR1 SNHLY and CDR2 FYNNEI. The CDR3 loop is CASSEEGSYNEQFF. CDR3 bases: TGTGCCAGCAGTGAGGAGGGTTCTTACAATGAGCAGTTCTTC. Using reference TRBV2 and TRBJ2-1 for the parts outside the CDR3, the full variable domain is EPEVTQTPSHQVTQMGQEVILRCVPISNHLYFYWYRQILGQKVEFLVSFYNNEISEKSEIFDDQFSVERPDGSNFTLKIRSTKLEDSAMYFCASSEEGSYNEQFFGPGTRLTVL.

Notes on this clonotype: The junction differs from germline at one of its ends, possibly a read error. The rearrangement joins TRBV7-2 to TRBJ2-7; 11 bases map to TRBD2. CDR3 length: 15 residues. CDR1 SGHTA and CDR2 FQGNSA come from the germline V gene. In DNA, the CDR3 is TGTGCCAGCAGCTTAACTAGCGGGAGTTCTGGGGAGCTGTACTTC. It translates to CASSLTSGSSGELYF. Full variable domain (rest looked up from reference TRBV7-2 and TRBJ2-7): GAGVSQSPSNKVTEKGKDVELRCDPISGHTALYWYRQSLGQGLEFLIYFQGNSAPDKSGLPSDRFSAERTGGSVSTLTIQRTQQEDSAVYLCASSLTSGSSGELYFGPGTRLTVT.

The count of this clonotype is one. The chain combines TRBV2 with TRBJ2-5; TRBD1 is a possible D gene (7 bases). The CDR3 is 15 residues long. Per germline, CDR1 SNHLY and CDR2 FYNNEI. Trimming removed 8 bases from V and 5 bases from J, with 21 bases in between. This chain's CDR3 is CASVEEGAGRETQYF. Written as DNA, the CDR3 is TGTGCCAGCGTTGAAGAGGGGGCGGGGCGGGAGACCCAGTACTTC.

This clonotype was recorded many times. This chain uses TRBV6-1 with TRBJ2-1; TRBD2 aligns across 9 bases. Germline values: CDR1 MNHNS, CDR2 SASEGT. This CDR3 region has 14 residues. V lost 5 bases, J lost 8 bases, and 7 bases stayed unmatched. This CDR3 is CASSPAGGSDEQFF. CDR3 sequence (DNA): TGTGCCAGCAGTCCTGCGGGAGGGAGTGATGAGCAGTTCTTC.

This clonotype was found a few times. This rearrangement joins TRBV18 to TRBJ1-4; D might be TRBD1 (6 bases). The germline CDR1 and CDR2 sequences are KGHSH and LQKENI. The CDR3 length is 16 residues. With 4 bases removed from V and 0 bases from J, the gap between germline ends came to 12 bases. DNA for the CDR3: TGTGCCAGCTCACGTCAAACAGGGTCAACTAATGAAAAACTGTTTTTT. This codes for CASSRQTGSTNEKLFF.

This chain's CDR3 is CASSKGGNTEAFF. CDR3 in DNA: TGTGCCAGCAGCAAGGGCGGGAACACTGAAGCTTTCTTT. This chain links TRBV5-5 with TRBJ1-1; the D is unclear. The V gene lost 4 bases and the J gene lost 1 base, with 8 bases spanning the gap. The germline V gene has CDR1 SGHKS and CDR2 YYEKEE (reference sequence). This CDR3 contains 13 residues.

This clonotype was observed a few times. The chain joins TRBV10-3 to TRBJ1-6; 10 bases are a match to TRBD1. V shed 10 bases and J 5 bases; nucleotides not matched to a gene: 5. Germline V gene lookup returns CDR1 ENHRY and CDR2 SYGVKD. The CDR3 spans 14 residues. CDR3 bases: TGTGCCACACGGACAGGGGGAAATAATTCACCCCTCCACTTT. Its translation: CATRTGGNNSPLHF.